A selection of T cell receptor beta chains follows, all from one sample in a study of coeliac disease. Clones were sequenced by immunoSEQ multiplex PCR, and TCRdb holds only the in-frame ones, with some missing. The repertoire holds 950 to 1,200 clones, with roughly 70% as singletons. The sample taken for sequencing was intraepithelial lymphocytes from the gut. The receptors stem from a human donor without celiac disease. Both conserved end residues are part of each CDR3. A D gene is named only where the DNA matches it firmly. Clone size is stated in some rows and not others, as once, few, many or a class when expanded.

TRBJ2-3 . few TRBV28 CASRMEGSTDTQYF TGTGCCAGCCGAATGGAGGGGAGCACAGATACGCAGTATTTT
TRBJ2-1 TRBD2 . TRBV7-2 CASSPLAGAPVRNEQFF TGTGCCAGCAGCCCCTTAGCGGGGGCTCCCGTTAGGAATGAGCAGTTCTTC
TRBJ1-6 . . TRBV5-1 CASSLEVSGNSPLHF TGCGCCAGCAGCTTGGAGGTATCGGGGAATTCACCCCTCCACTTT
TRBJ2-5 TRBD2 few TRBV7-9 CASSSRTSGIQETQYF TGTGCCAGCAGCTCCCGGACTAGCGGGATACAAGAGACCCAGTACTTC
TRBJ1-1 . . TRBV27 CASRTGWTEAFF TGTGCCAGCAGGACGGGGTGGACTGAAGCTTTCTTT
TRBJ2-1 . large TRBV9 CASSEGGVHEQFF TGTGCCAGCAGCGAGGGGGGGGTACATGAGCAGTTCTTC
TRBJ2-7 TRBD2 few TRBV15 CATSSLFSGIDYEQYF TGTGCCACCAGCAGTCTGTTTAGCGGGATTGACTACGAGCAGTACTTC
TRBJ1-3 TRBD1 . TRBV7-2 CASSLDGGQGGSGNTIYF TGTGCCAGCAGCTTAGACGGTGGACAGGGGGGCTCTGGAAACACCATATATTTT
TRBJ2-7 . once TRBV7-2 CASSLSSRGHEQYF TGTGCCAGCAGCTTAAGTTCCAGGGGCCACGAGCAGTACTTC
TRBJ2-1 TRBD2 . TRBV7-2 CASSEKGGLAGDEQFF TGTGCCAGCAGCGAAAAGGGGGGACTAGCGGGAGATGAGCAGTTCTTC
TRBJ2-2 . . TRBV11-2 CASSPQQGRGTGELFF TGTGCCAGCAGCCCCCAACAGGGCCGAGGCACCGGGGAGCTGTTTTTT
TRBJ1-1 . few TRBV6-5 CASSDLTGAFF TGTGCCAGCAGTGACCTGACTGGGGCTTTCTTT
TRBJ2-3 . . TRBV4-3 CASSQSWGGTDTQYF TGCGCCAGCAGCCAGAGCTGGGGGGGCACAGATACGCAGTATTTT
TRBJ1-6 . . TRBV9 CASSVGRDPLPLHF TGTGCCAGCAGCGTAGGGAGGGACCCTCTTCCCCTCCACTTT
TRBJ1-2 TRBD1 . TRBV6-1 CASKSQQGYSGYTF TGTGCCAGCAAGTCCCAACAGGGGTACTCTGGCTACACCTTC
TRBJ1-6 TRBD1 . TRBV11-2 CASSSPTGSSPLHF TGTGCCAGCAGCTCTCCGACAGGGAGTTCACCCCTCCACTTT
TRBJ2-6 . . TRBV22-1 CPGRFGRSEQSRANVLTF TGTCCTGGGAGGTTTGGTCGAAGCGAACAAAGTCGGGCCAACGTCCTGACTTTC
TRBJ1-2 TRBD1 . TRBV29-1 CSVRRTGEHYGYTF TGCAGCGTCCGTCGGACAGGGGAACATTATGGCTACACCTTC
TRBJ2-4 . . TRBV5-1 CASSLETAPGNIQYF TGCGCCAGCAGCTTGGAGACGGCCCCAGGAAACATTCAGTACTTC
TRBJ2-7 TRBD2 . TRBV9 CASSTGTTRTYEQYF TGTGCCAGCAGTACCGGGACTACTAGGACCTACGAGCAGTACTTC
TRBJ1-1 TRBD1 . TRBV6-1 CASRQGADTEAFF TGTGCCAGCAGGCAGGGGGCTGACACTGAAGCTTTCTTT
TRBJ2-4 TRBD2 few TRBV4-2 CASSQVAGGGGNIQYF TGTGCCAGCAGCCAAGTAGCGGGGGGCGGGGGAAACATTCAGTACTTC
TRBJ2-5 . . TRBV27 CASSIIGETQYF TGTGCCAGCAGCATTATCGGAGAGACCCAGTACTTC
TRBJ2-1 TRBD2 . TRBV7-2 CASSLGAGGEGRGEQFF TGTGCCAGCAGCTTAGGGGCTGGGGGGGAGGGCCGAGGTGAGCAGTTCTTC
TRBJ1-4 . large TRBV4-3 CASSPTTAVNEKLFF TGCGCCAGCAGCCCAACGACAGCCGTTAATGAAAAACTGTTTTTT
TRBJ2-1 TRBD1 . TRBV15 CATSRGGTGKGEQFF TGTGCCACCAGCAGGGGCGGGACAGGGAAGGGTGAGCAGTTCTTC
TRBJ2-7 TRBD2 . TRBV2 CASSDTSGFMGEQYF TGTGCCAGCAGTGATACTAGCGGGTTCATGGGGGAGCAGTACTTC
TRBJ2-1 . . TRBV9 CASSPAWGDEQFF TGTGCCAGCAGCCCCGCTTGGGGGGATGAGCAGTTCTTC
TRBJ2-1 . . TRBV2 CASIEGGSYNEQFF TGTGCCAGCATCGAGGGTGGGTCGTACAATGAGCAGTTCTTC
TRBJ2-4 TRBD1 . TRBV9 CASSAEGQGAKNIQYF TGTGCCAGCAGCGCGGAGGGACAGGGGGCCAAAAACATTCAGTACTTC
TRBJ1-5 TRBD1 . TRBV19 CASSTRSDRGQPQHF TGTGCCAGTAGTACAAGGTCAGACAGGGGGCAGCCCCAGCATTTT
TRBJ1-2 . . TRBV19 CASSTGLGYTF TGTGCCAGTAGTACAGGGTTAGGCTACACCTTC
TRBJ1-4 TRBD1 . TRBV5-1 CASSRTWDRVGEKLFF TGCGCCAGCAGCAGGACCTGGGACAGGGTGGGTGAAAAACTGTTTTTT
TRBJ2-7 TRBD2 . TRBV5-1 CASSTTSGSYEQYF TGCGCCAGCAGCACGACTAGCGGGAGTTACGAGCAGTACTTC
TRBJ2-3 . . TRBV30 CASWRVQGTDTQYF TGTGCCTCTTGGCGGGTGCAGGGCACAGATACGCAGTATTTT
TRBJ2-1 TRBD1 . TRBV5-8 CASSFNPAGTGGVNEQFF TGTGCCAGCAGCTTCAACCCAGCGGGGACAGGGGGGGTCAATGAGCAGTTCTTC
TRBJ2-1 TRBD1 once TRBV29-1 CSTAGTGGDEQFF TGCAGCACCGCCGGGACAGGGGGCGATGAGCAGTTCTTC
TRBJ2-7 . . TRBV29-1 CSALQGTAYEQYF TGCAGCGCCCTCCAGGGGACGGCATACGAGCAGTACTTC
TRBJ1-5 . . TRBV19 CASSMGQDGRTYSNQPQHF TGTGCCAGTAGTATGGGGCAGGATGGCCGTACCTATAGCAATCAGCCCCAGCATTTT
TRBJ2-6 . . TRBV25-1 CASSNTGQSRANVLTF TGTGCCAGCAGTAACACTGGACAAAGTCGGGCCAACGTCCTGACTTTC
TRBJ2-2 TRBD1 . TRBV9 CASSTGQGATGELFF TGTGCCAGCAGCACCGGACAGGGGGCGACCGGGGAGCTGTTTTTT
TRBJ2-7 TRBD1 . TRBV18 CASSPPGQSRYEQYF TGTGCCAGCTCACCACCGGGACAGAGCAGATACGAGCAGTACTTC
TRBJ2-2 TRBD2 few TRBV7-8 CASSLASGMGAGQLSF TGTGCCAGCAGCTTAGCTAGCGGGATGGGGGCCGGGCAGCTGTCTTTT
TRBJ2-7 . . TRBV11-2 CASSLVRVEQYF TGTGCCAGCAGCTTAGTGAGGGTCGAGCAGTACTTC
TRBJ1-6 TRBD1 large TRBV13 CASSPPNFWTGGPDSPLHF TGTGCCAGCAGCCCACCCAACTTCTGGACAGGGGGCCCCGATTCACCCCTCCACTTT
TRBJ2-7 TRBD1 . TRBV4-1 CASSQGQGTYEQYF TGCGCCAGCAGCCAAGGACAGGGAACCTACGAGCAGTACTTC
TRBJ1-1 . . TRBV4-1 CASSQDSPLSCTEAFF TGCGCCAGCAGCCAAGATAGTCCCCTATCCTGCACTGAAGCTTTCTTT
TRBJ2-1 . . TRBV7-2 CASTSVPGYNEQFF TGTGCCAGCACCTCCGTCCCGGGATACAATGAGCAGTTCTTC
TRBJ1-1 . . TRBV25-1 CASRDRHTEAFF TGTGCCAGCAGGGACAGACACACTGAAGCTTTCTTT
TRBJ2-7 TRBD2 . TRBV7-2 CASSPLAGAVYEQYF TGTGCCAGCAGCCCCCTAGCGGGAGCCGTCTACGAGCAGTACTTC
TRBJ2-7 . . TRBV5-6 CASSDEGGLSYEQYF TGTGCCAGCAGTGACGAGGGGGGGCTATCCTACGAGCAGTACTTC
TRBJ2-7 TRBD2 . TRBV5-4 CASSLSSGGALYEQYF TGTGCCAGCAGCTTGTCTAGCGGGGGGGCCTTATACGAGCAGTACTTC
TRBJ1-1 . . TRBV6-1 CASKLMNTEAFF TGTGCCTCTAAACTGATGAACACTGAAGCTTTCTTT
TRBJ1-5 . . TRBV7-9 CASSSAAGGRRNQPQHF TGTGCCAGCAGCTCCGCTGCGGGGGGTCGGCGCAATCAGCCCCAGCATTTT
TRBJ2-1 TRBD1 . TRBV7-2 CASSLVGDRGNEQFF TGTGCCAGCAGCTTAGTAGGGGACAGGGGCAATGAGCAGTTCTTC
TRBJ1-6 . . TRBV7-9 CASSLAGDGSSPLHF TGTGCCAGCAGCTTAGCAGGGGATGGAAGTTCACCCCTCCACTTT
TRBJ2-7 TRBD2 few TRBV11-2 CASIGPSGNYEQYF TGTGCCAGCATTGGCCCTAGCGGGAACTACGAGCAGTACTTC
TRBJ2-1 . . TRBV5-1 CASSPYLGNEQFF TGCGCCAGCAGCCCTTACCTCGGCAATGAGCAGTTCTTC